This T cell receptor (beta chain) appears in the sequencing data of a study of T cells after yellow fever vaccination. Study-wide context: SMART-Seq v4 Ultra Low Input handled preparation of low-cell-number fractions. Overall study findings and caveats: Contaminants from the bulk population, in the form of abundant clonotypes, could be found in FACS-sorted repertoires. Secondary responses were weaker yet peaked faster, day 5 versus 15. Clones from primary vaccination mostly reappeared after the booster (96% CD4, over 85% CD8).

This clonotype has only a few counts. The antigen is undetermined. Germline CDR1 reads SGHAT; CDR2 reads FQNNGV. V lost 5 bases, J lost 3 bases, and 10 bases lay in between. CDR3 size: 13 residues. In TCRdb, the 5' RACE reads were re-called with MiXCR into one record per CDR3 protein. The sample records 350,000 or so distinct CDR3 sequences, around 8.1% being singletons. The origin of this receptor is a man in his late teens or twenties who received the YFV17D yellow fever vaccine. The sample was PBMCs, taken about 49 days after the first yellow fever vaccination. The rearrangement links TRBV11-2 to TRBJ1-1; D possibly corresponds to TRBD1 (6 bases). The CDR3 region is CASSAQGYTEAFF. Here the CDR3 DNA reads TGTGCCAGCAGCGCACAGGGATACACTGAAGCTTTCTTT. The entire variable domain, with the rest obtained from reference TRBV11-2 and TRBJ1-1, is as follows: EAGVAQSPRYKIIEKRQSVAFWCNPISGHATLYWYQQILGQGPKLLIQFQNNGVVDDSQLPKDRFSAERLKGVDSTLKIQPAKLEDSAVYLCASSAQGYTEAFFGQGTRLTVV.